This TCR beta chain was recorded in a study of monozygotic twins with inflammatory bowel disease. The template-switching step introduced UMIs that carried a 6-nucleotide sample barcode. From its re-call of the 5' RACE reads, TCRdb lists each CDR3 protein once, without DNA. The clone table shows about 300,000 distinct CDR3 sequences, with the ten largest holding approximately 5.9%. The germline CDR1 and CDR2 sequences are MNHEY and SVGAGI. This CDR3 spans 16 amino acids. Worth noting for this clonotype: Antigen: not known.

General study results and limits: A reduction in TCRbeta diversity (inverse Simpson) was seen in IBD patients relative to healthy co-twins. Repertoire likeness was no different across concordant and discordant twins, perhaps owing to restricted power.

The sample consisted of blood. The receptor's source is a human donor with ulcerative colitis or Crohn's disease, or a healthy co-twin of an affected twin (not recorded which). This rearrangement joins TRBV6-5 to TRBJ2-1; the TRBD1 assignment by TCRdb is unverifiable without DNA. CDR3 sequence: CASSSTGTGGRTSAFF.